This T cell receptor (beta chain) was found in a study of blood T cells in healthy people across ages. In this sample, this clonotype turned up a few times. Its antigen remains unidentified. This CDR3 spans 13 amino acids. With 4 bases removed from V and 4 bases from J, the gap between germline ends came to 9 bases. Total RNA extracted from each sample amounted to at least 5.5 micrograms. PCR was performed a second time for roughly 7 to 12 cycles using a sample-barcoded 5' primer and a J-beta primer mix. Each cDNA molecule, via a template-switch adaptor with 12 random nucleotides, was tagged. TCRdb re-called the 5' RACE reads through MiXCR, storing one row per CDR3 protein. The sample lists about 2 million distinct CDR3 sequences, 40% to 55% occurring once. Overall study findings and caveats: Older age coincided with a roughly linear decline in TCR beta diversity per million T cells. Whereas aged donors had fewer naive CD4+ cells, long-lived donors had more of them and higher diversity.

Sequencing used blood. V is TRBV12-3 or TRBV12-4 and J is TRBJ2-3; D unclear. The sequence came from a woman aged 40 to 50 in good health. In DNA, the CDR3 is TGTGCCAGCAGTTACGGTAACCCAGATACGCAGTATTTT. This encodes CASSYGNPDTQYF.